Following are 6 T cell receptor beta chains from one sample sequenced in a study of shared clonotypes between healthy human individuals. The method was immunoSEQ multiplex PCR; TCRdb's version includes in-frame clones alone and lacks a portion of them. The sample holds about 600,000 clones, 97% seen once. Sequencing was carried out using naive CD4+ T cells sorted from blood. Subset in this sample: CD45RA+ positively selected. Receptors originate from a woman aged 25 to 45 in good health.

This chain links TRBV11-2 with TRBJ2-2; no definite D call. Germline V lookup: CDR1 SGHAT, CDR2 FQNNGV. V was pared by 7 bases and J by 3 bases, with 9 bases between. The CDR3 sequence is 13 residues long. CDR3 sequence (DNA): TGTGCCAGCACCCGGGCCTACACCGGGGAGCTGTTTTTT. Its translation: CASTRAYTGELFF. Looking up the rest from reference TRBV11-2 and TRBJ2-2 gives the full variable domain: EAGVAQSPRYKIIEKRQSVAFWCNPISGHATLYWYQQILGQGPKLLIQFQNNGVVDDSQLPKDRFSAERLKGVDSTLKIQPAKLEDSAVYLCASTRAYTGELFFGEGSRLTVL.

The chain couples TRBV25-1 to TRBJ2-6, with D unclear. Trimming left V 3 bases short and J 0 bases short, with 3 bases between. Germline CDR1 is MGHDK and CDR2 is SYGVNS. This CDR3 contains 14 residues. CDR3 bases: TGTGCCAGCAGTGACAGCTCTGGGGCCAACGTCCTGACTTTC. It codes for CASSDSSGANVLTF. Combining the CDR3 with reference TRBV25-1 and TRBJ2-6 gives the whole variable domain EADIYQTPRYLVIGTGKKITLECSQTMGHDKMYWYQQDPGMELHLIHYSYGVNSTEKGDLSSESTVSRIRTEHFPLTLESARPSHTSQYLCASSDSSGANVLTFGAGSRLTVL.

The CDR3: CASSGTRLALANEKLFF. The CDR3 coding sequence is TGTGCCAGTTCCGGGACACGGCTTGCCTTAGCTAATGAAAAACTGTTTTTT. V usage is TRBV27 and J usage is TRBJ1-4, with TRBD1 as a possible D gene (6 bases). V gave up 9 bases and J gave up 3 bases, with 23 bases separating them. CDR3 size: 17 residues. The germline V gene has CDR1 MNHEY and CDR2 SMNVEV (reference sequence).

This clone showed up just once. This chain links TRBV9 with TRBJ1-2, with a tentative D call TRBD1 (5 bases). CDR3 length equals 15 residues. CDR1 is SGDLS, CDR2 YYNGEE, per germline. V lost 0 bases to trimming and J lost 6 bases, with 15 bases between them. The CDR3 region is CASSVDPGQGDGYTF. DNA for the CDR3: TGTGCCAGCAGCGTAGACCCGGGGCAGGGCGATGGCTACACCTTC.

This sequence joins TRBV4-1 and TRBJ2-5; D may match TRBD1 or TRBD2 (5 bases each). This CDR3 spans 18 amino acids. V lost 1 base to trimming and J lost 2 bases, with 20 bases between them. Germline V lookup: CDR1 MGHRA, CDR2 YSYEKL. CDR3 in amino acids: CASSQVPWGRPRQETQYF. For the CDR3, the DNA is TGCGCCAGCAGCCAAGTTCCCTGGGGACGCCCCCGTCAAGAGACCCAGTACTTC.

This clone was detected a few times. The J gene is TRBJ2-2, the V gene TRBV18; D ambiguous. Germline loops: CDR1 KGHSH, CDR2 LQKENI. The V and J ends lost 3 bases and 6 bases respectively, with 8 bases between them. The length of the CDR3 is 13 residues. The chain's CDR3 is CASSPYPAGELFF. The CDR3, as DNA: TGTGCCAGCTCACCCTACCCGGCCGGGGAGCTGTTTTTT.